A single T cell receptor beta chain is shown here with its context. Antigen: not known. These data belong to a study of cytomegalovirus exposure and HLA in healthy donors. Amplification used 60 Vbeta primers and 13 Jbeta primers. The method was immunoSEQ multiplex PCR; TCRdb's version includes in-frame clones alone and lacks a portion of them. There are under 300,000 clones in the sample; 92% occur only once, and 1.7% lies in the top ten. Findings and limits, study-wide: In a later analysis, TCR beta V- and J-gene trimming showed a link to a missense DCLRE1C variant. A prior analysis recorded that most TCR beta V segments were productive about 87% or about 30% of the time. A reported reduction in N-insertions relative to the roughly 640-donor mean was seen in an Asian-associated ancestry cluster in a later analysis.

The sample comprised PBMCs. The sequence was obtained from a girl aged 2-10 years in good health and CMV-seronegative.

DNA for the CDR3: TGTGCCAGTAGTCCTACCGCAGGCCTCAATCAGCCCCAGCATTTT. It codes for CASSPTAGLNQPQHF. The chain employs TRBV19 and TRBJ1-5; D not certain. Germline V gives CDR1 LNHDA, CDR2 SQIVND (reference sequence). Trimming took 5 bases from V and 3 from J, leaving 14 bases between them. The length of the CDR3 is 15 residues.